The clone carrying this T cell receptor beta chain was found a few times. Its target is not known. Samples of blood were obtained at baseline, on cycle 4 day 1, and on cycle 7 day 1. CDR3 length equals 12 residues. V was cut by 5 bases and J by 8 bases, with 12 bases left in between. Germline V gives CDR1 SGHTA, CDR2 FQGNSA. These data come from a study of OX40 agonist ivuxolimab in advanced cancers. Study-wide background: Partial responses were achieved by three patients: one hepatocellular carcinoma, two cutaneous melanoma.

TCRdb's table, derived via immunoSEQ multiplex PCR, lists solely in-frame clones and lacks some. The data hold 55,000 to 65,000 clones, with 70% to 90% observed a single time. Study results and caveats: Dosing at 0.1 to 3.0 mg/kg was accompanied by clonal expansion of CD4+ and CD8+ blood T cells by week 6.

This sequence was found in an adult with an advanced solid tumor such as melanoma, head and neck, liver or kidney cancer. The chain has TRBV7-2 and TRBJ1-1; D gene unclear. Sequenced here: CD4+ or CD8+ T cells sorted from blood, sampled in a trial of the OX40 agonist ivuxolimab. DNA for the CDR3: TGTGCCAGCAGCCCGTTTTCGGGAGAAGCTTTCTTT. It translates to CASSPFSGEAFF.